A single T cell receptor (beta chain) is shown here with its context. The data stem from a study of blood T cell repertoires in COVID-19. At the level of the study: Sites in the United States, Italy and Spain provided acute and convalescent COVID-19 samples. Sources were T cells, B-cell-depleted T cells, or PBMCs; the material itself was cDNA or gDNA.

Under the authors' procedure: Researchers report that nucleated cell counts were estimated from reference gene primer amplification. The protocol was immunoSEQ multiplex PCR, while the TCRdb copy is restricted to in-frame clones and leaves out a portion. D and trimming come from the DNA, and the V and J calls and clone size come from that table. This sample has about 300,000 clones, with 86% found just once. Germline V gene lookup returns CDR1 SNHLY and CDR2 FYNNEI. Between the trimmed V and J ends, which lost 7 bases and 7 bases, there was a span of 17 bases. This CDR3 comprises 13 residues. Sequencing was carried out using peripheral blood. The V and J genes are TRBV2 and TRBJ2-7; TRBD2 might be the D (7 bases). This receptor was taken from a woman aged 45 to 65 with acute or convalescent COVID-19. CDR3 DNA: TGTGCCAGCAACAATGGGGGGGGCCGGGAGCAGTACTTC. Translation gives CASNNGGGREQYF.